The clone carrying this T cell receptor (beta chain) was recorded many times. The antigen is undetermined. V was shortened by 2 bases and J by 3 bases, with 5 bases between the two germline ends. The germline gives CDR1 MNHEY, CDR2 SVGAGI. The CDR3 runs to 13 residues. This record belongs to a study of radiation and T cells in renal cell carcinoma. Overall study: Nephrectomy followed 15 Gy stereotactic body radiation by 4 weeks.

Here immunoSEQ multiplex PCR was the method, and the copy in TCRdb shows in-frame clones only, minus some. The sample lists some 120,000 clones; 80% to 90% were seen once. Study-wide points: Baseline intratumoral clonotype presence is unknown without pretreatment biopsies.

Time point here: blood 2 weeks post-SBRT. The treatment denotes: 15 Gy SBRT to primary tumor, nephrectomy 4 weeks later. Blood was sampled at baseline, 2 weeks and 4 weeks after SBRT. The chain is built from TRBV6-5 and TRBJ1-5, with D unresolved. The source of this sequence is a woman between 55 and 75 years old with renal cell carcinoma. Material: blood, obtained from a patient whose treatment included radiotherapy and nephrectomy. The CDR3 DNA follows: TGTGCCAGCAGTTACGGACCCAATCAGCCCCAGCATTTT. It yields the protein CASSYGPNQPQHF.